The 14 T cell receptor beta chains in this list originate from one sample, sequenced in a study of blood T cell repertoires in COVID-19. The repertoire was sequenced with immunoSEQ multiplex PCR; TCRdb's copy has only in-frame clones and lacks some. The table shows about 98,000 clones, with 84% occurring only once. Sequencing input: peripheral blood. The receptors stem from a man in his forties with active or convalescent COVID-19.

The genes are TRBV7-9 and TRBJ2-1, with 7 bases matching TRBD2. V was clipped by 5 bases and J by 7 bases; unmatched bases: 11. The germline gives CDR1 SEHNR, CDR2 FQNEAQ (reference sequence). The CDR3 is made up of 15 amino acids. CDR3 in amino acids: CASSPAHAGVNEQFF. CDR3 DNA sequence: TGTGCCAGCAGCCCCGCCCACGCGGGAGTGAATGAGCAGTTCTTC.

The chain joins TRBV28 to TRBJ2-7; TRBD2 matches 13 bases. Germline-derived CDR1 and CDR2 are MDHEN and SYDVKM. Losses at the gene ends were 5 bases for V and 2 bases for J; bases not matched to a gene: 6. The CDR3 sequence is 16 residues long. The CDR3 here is CASSPPGLAGTYEQYF. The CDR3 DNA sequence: TGTGCCAGCAGTCCCCCGGGACTAGCGGGGACCTACGAGCAGTACTTC.

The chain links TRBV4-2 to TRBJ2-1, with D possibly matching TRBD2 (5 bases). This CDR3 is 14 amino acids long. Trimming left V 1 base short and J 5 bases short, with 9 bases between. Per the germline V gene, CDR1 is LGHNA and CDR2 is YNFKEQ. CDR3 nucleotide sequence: TGTGCCAGCAGCCAAGGGGCCGGGGACAATGAGCAGTTCTTC. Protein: CASSQGAGDNEQFF.

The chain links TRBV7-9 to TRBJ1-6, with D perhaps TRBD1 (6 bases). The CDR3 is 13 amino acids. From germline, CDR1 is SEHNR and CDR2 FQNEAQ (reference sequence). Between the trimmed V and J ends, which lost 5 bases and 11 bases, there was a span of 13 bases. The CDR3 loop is CASSEWTETPLHF. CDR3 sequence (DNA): TGTGCCAGCAGCGAATGGACAGAGACACCCCTCCACTTT.

CDR3 amino acids: CASSMGQGSNEQFF. Here the CDR3 DNA reads TGTGCCAGTAGTATGGGACAGGGGTCGAATGAGCAGTTCTTC. The chain carries TRBV19 and TRBJ2-1, with 10 bases that match TRBD1. The trim removed 3 bases at V and 7 bases at J, leaving 3 bases unmatched. The CDR3 totals 14 residues. Germline V gene data show CDR1 as LNHDA and CDR2 as SQIVND (reference sequence).

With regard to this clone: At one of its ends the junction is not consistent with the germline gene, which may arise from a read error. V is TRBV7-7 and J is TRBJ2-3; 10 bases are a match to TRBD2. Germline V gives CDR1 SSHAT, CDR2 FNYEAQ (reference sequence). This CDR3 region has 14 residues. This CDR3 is CASSLVAGGDTQYF. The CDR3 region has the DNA TGTGCTAGCAGCTTAGTAGCGGGGGGCGATACGCAGTATTTT.

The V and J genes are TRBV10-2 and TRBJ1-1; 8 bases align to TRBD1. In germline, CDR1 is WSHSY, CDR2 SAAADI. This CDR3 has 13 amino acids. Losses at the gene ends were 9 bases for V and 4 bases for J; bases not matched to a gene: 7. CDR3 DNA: TGCGCCAGTTTACAGGGGGGAGGCACTGAAGCTTTCTTT. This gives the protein CASLQGGGTEAFF.

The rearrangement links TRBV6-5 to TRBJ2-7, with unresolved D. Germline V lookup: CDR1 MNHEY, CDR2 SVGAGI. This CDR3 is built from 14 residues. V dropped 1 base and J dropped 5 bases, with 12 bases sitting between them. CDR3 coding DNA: TGTGCCAGCAGTTACTTTCCGGGTGAGGACGAGCAGTACTTC. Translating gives CASSYFPGEDEQYF.

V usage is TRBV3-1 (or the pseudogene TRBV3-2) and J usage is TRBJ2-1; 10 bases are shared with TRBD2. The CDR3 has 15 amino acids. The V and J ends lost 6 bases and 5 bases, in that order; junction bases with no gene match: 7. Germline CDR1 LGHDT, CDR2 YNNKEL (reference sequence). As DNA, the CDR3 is TGTGCCAGCAGTCAGAAACTAGCGGGGAACAATGAGCAGTTCTTC. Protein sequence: CASSQKLAGNNEQFF.

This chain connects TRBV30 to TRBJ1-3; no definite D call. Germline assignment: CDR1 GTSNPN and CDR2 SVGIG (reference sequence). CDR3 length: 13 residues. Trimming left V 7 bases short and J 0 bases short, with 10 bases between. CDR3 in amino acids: CASPGSSGNTIYF. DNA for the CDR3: TGTGCCTCCCCAGGCAGCTCTGGAAACACCATATATTTT.

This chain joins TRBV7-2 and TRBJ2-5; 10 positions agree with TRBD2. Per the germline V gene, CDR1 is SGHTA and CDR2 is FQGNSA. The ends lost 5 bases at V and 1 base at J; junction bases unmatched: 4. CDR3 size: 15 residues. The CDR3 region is CASSPLAGSQETQYF. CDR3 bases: TGTGCCAGCAGCCCACTAGCGGGGAGCCAAGAGACCCAGTACTTC. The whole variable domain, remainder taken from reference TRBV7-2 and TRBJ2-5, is GAGVSQSPSNKVTEKGKDVELRCDPISGHTALYWYRQSLGQGLEFLIYFQGNSAPDKSGLPSDRFSAERTGGSVSTLTIQRTQQEDSAVYLCASSPLAGSQETQYFGPGTRLLVL.

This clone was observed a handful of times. The CDR3 region has the DNA TGCGCCAGCAGTCAATTGACGGGGGAGGGGACCATATATTTT. Translation: CASSQLTGEGTIYF. This chain links TRBV23-1 with TRBJ1-3, with TRBD1 as a possible D gene (5 bases). TRBV23-1 is an ORF, and what it does is uncertain. The CDR3 spans 14 residues. V was trimmed by 1 base and J by 10 bases, leaving 14 bases between them.

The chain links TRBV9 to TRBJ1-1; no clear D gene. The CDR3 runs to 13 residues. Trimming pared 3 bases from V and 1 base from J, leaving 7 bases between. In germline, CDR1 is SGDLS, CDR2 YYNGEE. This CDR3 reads CASSGPGNTEAFF. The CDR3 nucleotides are TGTGCCAGCAGCGGGCCAGGGAACACTGAAGCTTTCTTT.

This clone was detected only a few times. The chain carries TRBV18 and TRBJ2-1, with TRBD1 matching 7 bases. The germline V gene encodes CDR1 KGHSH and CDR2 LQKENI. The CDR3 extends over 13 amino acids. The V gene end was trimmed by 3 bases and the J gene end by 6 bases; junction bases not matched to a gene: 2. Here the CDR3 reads CASSPTGTNEQFF. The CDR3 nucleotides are TGTGCCAGCTCACCGACAGGGACCAATGAGCAGTTCTTC.